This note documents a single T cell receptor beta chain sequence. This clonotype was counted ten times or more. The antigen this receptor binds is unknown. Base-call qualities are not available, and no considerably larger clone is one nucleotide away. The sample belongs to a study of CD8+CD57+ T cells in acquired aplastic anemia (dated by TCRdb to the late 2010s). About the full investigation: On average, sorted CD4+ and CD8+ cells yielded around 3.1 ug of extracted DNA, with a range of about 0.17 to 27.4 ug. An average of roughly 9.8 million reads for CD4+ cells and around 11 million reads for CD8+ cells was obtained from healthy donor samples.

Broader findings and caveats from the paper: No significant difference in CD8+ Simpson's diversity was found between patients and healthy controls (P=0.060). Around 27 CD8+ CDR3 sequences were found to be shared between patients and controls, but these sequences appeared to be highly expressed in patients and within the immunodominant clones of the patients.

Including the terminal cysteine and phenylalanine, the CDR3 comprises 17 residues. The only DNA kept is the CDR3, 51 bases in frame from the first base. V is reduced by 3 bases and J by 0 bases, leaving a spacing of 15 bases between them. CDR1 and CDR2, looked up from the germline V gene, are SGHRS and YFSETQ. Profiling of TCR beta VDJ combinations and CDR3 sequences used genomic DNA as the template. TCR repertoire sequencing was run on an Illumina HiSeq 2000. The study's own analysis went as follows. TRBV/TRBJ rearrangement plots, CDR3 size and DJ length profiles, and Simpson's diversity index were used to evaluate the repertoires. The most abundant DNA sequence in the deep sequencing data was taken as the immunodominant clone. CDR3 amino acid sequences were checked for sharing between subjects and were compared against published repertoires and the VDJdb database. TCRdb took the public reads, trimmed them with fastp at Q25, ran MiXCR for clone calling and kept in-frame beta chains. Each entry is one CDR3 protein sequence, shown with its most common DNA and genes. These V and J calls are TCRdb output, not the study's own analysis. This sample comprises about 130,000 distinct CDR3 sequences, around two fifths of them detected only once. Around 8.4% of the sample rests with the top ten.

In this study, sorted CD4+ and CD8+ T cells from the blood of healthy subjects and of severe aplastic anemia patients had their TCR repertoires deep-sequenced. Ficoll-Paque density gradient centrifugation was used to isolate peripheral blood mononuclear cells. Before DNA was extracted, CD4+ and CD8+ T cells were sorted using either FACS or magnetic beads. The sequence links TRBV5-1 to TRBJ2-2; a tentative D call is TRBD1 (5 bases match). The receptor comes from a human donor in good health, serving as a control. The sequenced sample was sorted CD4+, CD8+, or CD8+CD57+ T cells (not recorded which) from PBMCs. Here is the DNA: TGCGCCAGCAGCTCTACAGGAACTACCGCGAACACCGGGGAGCTGTTTTTT. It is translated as CASSSTGTTANTGELFF.